These 27 T cell receptor beta chains originate from one sample sequenced in a study of T cells after yellow fever vaccination. Using its own MiXCR run on the 5' RACE reads, TCRdb lists one record per CDR3 protein. The sample has 400,000 or so distinct CDR3 sequences; roughly 10% are singletons. Source: PBMCs, taken on the day of the first yellow fever vaccination. Source of these receptors: a man younger than 35 who received the YFV17D yellow fever vaccine.

Ten or more counts support this clonotype. CDR3 loop: CASSGGGQGTYEQYF. The CDR3 nucleotides read TGCGCCAGCAGCGGTGGAGGACAGGGGACCTACGAGCAGTACTTC. The V gene is TRBV5-1, the J gene TRBJ2-7; 9 nucleotides align to TRBD1. The CDR3 is made up of 15 amino acids. Trimming at V came to 4 bases and at J to 2 bases, leaving 7 bases not matched to a gene. In germline, CDR1 is SGHRS, CDR2 YFSETQ.

This chain connects TRBV12-3 or TRBV12-4 to TRBJ2-3; 10 bases match TRBD2. This CDR3 comprises 14 residues. V lost 8 bases and J lost 1; bases outside the gene matches: 3. CDR3 nucleotide sequence: TGTGCCAGCTTAGGACTAGCGGGCACAGATACGCAGTATTTT. Amino acid sequence: CASLGLAGTDTQYF.

CDR3 nucleotides: TGCGCCAGCAGCTTGGACCGTGGTAGGCTCTACAATGAGCAGTTCTTC. This sequence encodes CASSLDRGRLYNEQFF. The gene calls are TRBV5-1 and TRBJ2-1; D unresolved. Trimming stripped 0 bases from V and 3 bases from J, with 13 bases between. Germline CDR1 reads SGHRS; CDR2 reads YFSETQ. The CDR3 sequence is 16 residues long.

This clonotype was recorded a few times. This chain joins TRBV7-2 and TRBJ2-2; D is perhaps TRBD1 or TRBD2 (6 bases each). Germline lookup yields CDR1 SGHTA and CDR2 FQGNSA. Trimming took off 2 bases at V and 3 bases at J, with 13 bases between the two ends. This CDR3 is 16 amino acids long. The CDR3 DNA follows: TGTGCCAGCAGCTTACTCGGGGGCATCGACACCGGGGAGCTGTTTTTT. Its translation is CASSLLGGIDTGELFF.

This clonotype was detected only a few times. The chain is built from TRBV4-3 and TRBJ1-2, with D possibly being TRBD1 (6 bases). The ends were cut back, 0 bases at V and 8 bases at J, with 19 bases in the middle. This CDR3 region has 16 residues. Germline loops: CDR1 LGHNA, CDR2 YSLEER. The CDR3 loop reads CASSQDRTEGSRGYTF. The CDR3 DNA reads as TGCGCCAGCAGCCAAGATCGGACAGAGGGAAGTAGGGGCTACACCTTC.

This clonotype has a count of ten or more. V gene TRBV12-3 or TRBV12-4 combines with J gene TRBJ2-3; weak D call: TRBD2 (6 bases). Deletions cut 5 bases from V and 13 bases from J, with 16 bases between. The CDR3 has 12 amino acids. CDR3 amino acids: CASSGLTGEEYF. For the CDR3, the DNA is TGTGCCAGCAGTGGTCTAACGGGGGAAGAGTATTTT.

J is TRBJ2-4 and V is TRBV20-1; the D is unclear. Germline V lookup: CDR1 DFQATT, CDR2 SNEGSKA (reference sequence). The V gene lost 0 bases and the J gene lost 1 base, with 10 bases spanning the gap. This CDR3 contains 15 residues. CDR3 nucleotides: TGCAGTGCTAGAGATAGGTCCCCGGCCAAAAACATTCAGTACTTC. It yields the protein CSARDRSPAKNIQYF.

This clonotype was seen only a few times. V usage is TRBV11-1 and J usage is TRBJ1-4, with D possibly TRBD1 on 6 matching bases. CDR1 is SGHAT, CDR2 FQDESV, per germline (reference sequence). This CDR3 region has 18 residues. With 1 base removed from V and 5 bases from J, the gap between germline ends came to 20 bases. The CDR3 DNA reads as TGTGCCAGCAGCTTAGTCGGAGCCAGGGGAGTCTCCAATGAAAAACTGTTTTTT. It codes for CASSLVGARGVSNEKLFF.

The V and J genes are TRBV10-2 and TRBJ2-7; 9 bases are shared with TRBD1. Trimming removed 0 bases from V and 4 bases from J; junction bases left unmatched: 7. Germline CDR1 and CDR2: WSHSY and SAAADI. The CDR3 runs 16 residues. CDR3 residues: CASSESVQGARYEQYF. DNA for the CDR3: TGCGCCAGCAGTGAGTCGGTACAGGGGGCGCGGTACGAGCAGTACTTC.

The chain combines TRBV10-3 with TRBJ2-3; D uncertain. Trimming left V 0 bases short and J 3 bases short, with 7 bases between. This CDR3 spans 14 amino acids. In germline, CDR1 is ENHRY, CDR2 SYGVKD. In DNA, the CDR3 is TGTGCCATCAGTGAGTCCAGGAAGACAGATACGCAGTATTTT. It specifies CAISESRKTDTQYF.

The V gene is TRBV10-3, the J gene TRBJ2-2; D unresolved. Germline-derived CDR1 and CDR2 are ENHRY and SYGVKD. V was clipped by 8 bases and J by 4 bases, with 5 bases between them. This CDR3 has 11 residues. The CDR3 region is CAISGTGELFF. Here the CDR3 DNA reads TGTGCCATCTCGGGCACCGGGGAGCTGTTTTTT.

This clonotype has only a few counts. V usage is TRBV12-3 or TRBV12-4 and J usage is TRBJ1-2, with D perhaps TRBD1 (6 bases). The CDR3 runs to 13 residues. Trimming stripped 5 bases from V and 6 bases from J, with 13 bases between. The DNA for the CDR3 is TGTGCCAGCAGTCGAAGGGGGTCGGATGGCTACACCTTC. Its translation is CASSRRGSDGYTF.

This clonotype was counted only a few times. V gene TRBV10-2 combines with J gene TRBJ1-2; D is possibly TRBD1 (5 bases). Germline V CDR1 and CDR2: WSHSY, SAAADI. CDR3 length: 12 residues. The V and J ends lost 7 bases and 3 bases respectively, with 9 bases between them. This CDR3 is CASIRADYGYTF. CDR3 nucleotides: TGCGCCAGCATCAGGGCCGACTATGGCTACACCTTC.

The chain couples TRBV9 to TRBJ1-1; the D gene is possibly TRBD1 (6 bases). This CDR3 is built from 13 residues. Between the trimmed V and J ends, which lost 0 bases and 6 bases, there was a span of 9 bases. CDR1 SGDLS and CDR2 YYNGEE come from the germline V gene. For the CDR3, the DNA is TGTGCCAGCAGCGTAGAGGGGGGCGCTGAAGCTTTCTTT. Translating it yields CASSVEGGAEAFF. Variable domain in full (rest from reference TRBV9 and TRBJ1-1): DSGVTQTPKHLITATGQRVTLRCSPRSGDLSVYWYQQSLDQGLQFLIQYYNGEERAKGNILERFSAQQFPDLHSELNLSSLELGDSALYFCASSVEGGAEAFFGQGTRLTVV.

This clonotype showed up just a few times. This chain joins TRBV27 and TRBJ2-7, with TRBD2 as a possible D gene (6 bases). From germline, CDR1 is MNHEY and CDR2 SMNVEV (reference sequence). The V gene lost 5 bases and the J gene lost 3 bases, with 11 bases spanning the gap. This CDR3 contains 13 residues. CDR3 sequence (DNA): TGTGCCAGCAGTCCCGGGACTTTCTACGAGCAGTACGTC. Translation: CASSPGTFYEQYV.

The chain has TRBV5-4 and TRBJ2-7; either TRBD1 or TRBD2 may fit D (6 bases each). The CDR3 runs to 12 residues. V was trimmed by 4 bases and J by 6 bases, leaving 11 bases between them. Germline values: CDR1 SGHNT, CDR2 YYREEE (reference sequence). The CDR3 DNA is TGTGCCAGCAGCGCGGGACAACCCGAGCAGTACTTC. It specifies CASSAGQPEQYF. The whole variable domain, filled in from reference TRBV5-4 and TRBJ2-7, reads ETGVTQSPTHLIKTRGQQVTLRCSSQSGHNTVSWYQQALGQGPQFIFQYYREEENGRGNFPPRFSGLQFPNYSSELNVNALELDDSALYLCASSAGQPEQYFGPGTRLTVT.

The V and J genes are TRBV15 and TRBJ2-3; D might be TRBD2 (6 bases). Per germline, CDR1 LNHNV and CDR2 YYDKDF (reference sequence). The V end lost 0 bases, the J end lost 5 bases, and 6 bases lay between the germline ends. The CDR3 runs 13 residues. The CDR3 DNA reads as TGTGCCACCAGCAGAGAGGAGGGAGATACGCAGTATTTT. It translates to CATSREEGDTQYF.

The table lists this clonotype with a few counts. The rearrangement uses TRBV6-1 and TRBJ1-5; D gene unclear. The V end was cut by 2 bases, the J end by 6 bases, with 11 bases between. Per germline, CDR1 MNHNS and CDR2 SASEGT. The CDR3 loop spans 14 amino acids. In nucleotides, the CDR3 is TGTGCCAGCAGTGAACCCGGGTTAATTCAGCCCCAGCATTTT. It is translated as CASSEPGLIQPQHF.

The CDR3 sequence: CASSLVGRGGFHEQYF. CDR3 sequence (DNA): TGTGCCAGCAGCTTAGTGGGGCGGGGGGGCTTCCACGAGCAGTACTTC. The J gene is TRBJ2-7, the V gene TRBV7-2, with 9 nucleotides matching TRBD2. This CDR3 is built from 16 residues. With 1 base clipped from V and 5 bases from J, the junction kept 9 bases outside the gene matches. Germline V gene lookup returns CDR1 SGHTA and CDR2 FQGNSA.

This clonotype showed up just a few times. The chain carries TRBV6-1 and TRBJ2-3; D unclear. Germline V gene lookup returns CDR1 MNHNS and CDR2 SASEGT. The CDR3 extends over 16 amino acids. V was shortened by 2 bases and J by 2 bases, with 14 bases between the two germline ends. CDR3 nucleotides: TGTGCCAGCAGTGAAAATGCAGGCGATACCACAGATACGCAGTATTTT. Translation gives CASSENAGDTTDTQYF.

CDR3 protein: CASSGTGDTDTQYF. As DNA, the CDR3 is TGTGCCAGCAGCGGGACAGGAGACACAGATACGCAGTATTTT. This sequence joins TRBV7-6 and TRBJ2-3, with 8 bases fitting TRBD1. The CDR3 loop spans 14 amino acids. Germline-derived CDR1 and CDR2 are SGHVS and FNYEAQ. V shed 5 bases and J 2 bases; nucleotides not matched to a gene: 3.

The chain employs TRBV20-1 and TRBJ2-7; 10 bases fit TRBD1. CDR1 is DFQATT and CDR2 is SNEGSKA in the germline V gene (reference sequence). The trim removed 0 bases at V and 4 bases at J, leaving 6 bases unmatched. This CDR3 has 15 residues. The CDR3 here is CSARDDRTGGYEQYF. The CDR3 coding sequence is TGCAGTGCTAGAGATGATAGGACAGGGGGATACGAGCAGTACTTC.

This clonotype came up a few times. The J gene is TRBJ1-5, the V gene TRBV12-3 or TRBV12-4; D is unresolved. This CDR3 has 13 amino acids. Trimming took 6 bases from V and 0 from J, leaving 6 bases between them. The CDR3 region has the DNA TGTGCCAGCAGGGCATATAGCAATCAGCCCCAGCATTTT. This encodes CASRAYSNQPQHF.

This chain's CDR3 is CASSLAIWETQYF. In DNA form, the CDR3 reads TGTGCCAGCAGCTTAGCGATCTGGGAGACCCAGTACTTC. The chain recombines TRBV7-2 with TRBJ2-5; D is undetermined. Between the trimmed V and J ends, which lost 0 bases and 5 bases, there was a span of 7 bases. CDR1 and CDR2 (germline): SGHTA, FQGNSA. This CDR3 spans 13 amino acids.

The chain recombines TRBV19 with TRBJ2-1, with 9 bases identical to TRBD1. The germline gives CDR1 LNHDA, CDR2 SQIVND (reference sequence). The CDR3 has 16 amino acids. Trimming cost V 5 bases and J 8 bases; bases outside gene matches: 13. CDR3 amino acids: CASSDPGQGTIDEQFF. The CDR3, as DNA: TGTGCCAGTAGTGACCCGGGACAGGGAACGATTGATGAGCAGTTCTTC.

V gene TRBV29-1 combines with J gene TRBJ1-2, with D maybe TRBD1 (5 bases). The CDR3 extends over 12 amino acids. V was pared by 5 bases and J by 5 bases, with 12 bases between. Per the germline V gene, CDR1 is SQVTM and CDR2 is ANQGSEA. The CDR3 loop is CSVFGGVYGYTF. The CDR3 DNA is TGCAGCGTTTTTGGGGGGGTTTATGGCTACACCTTC. The entire variable domain, with the rest obtained from reference TRBV29-1 and TRBJ1-2, is as follows: SAVISQKPSRDICQRGTSLTIQCQVDSQVTMMFWYRQQPGQSLTLIATANQGSEATYESGFVIDKFPISRPNLTFSTLTVSNMSPEDSSIYLCSVFGGVYGYTFGSGTRLTVV.

The V call is TRBV4-1, the J call TRBJ1-1, with D possibly being TRBD1 (5 bases). The CDR3 consists of 14 residues. The V and J ends lost 0 bases and 4 bases respectively, with 9 bases between them. In germline, CDR1 is MGHRA, CDR2 YSYEKL. The CDR3: CASSQELRGTEAFF. The CDR3 nucleotides read TGCGCCAGCAGCCAAGAATTGAGGGGCACTGAAGCTTTCTTT.